This T cell receptor beta chain appears in the sequencing data of a study of blood T cells in healthy people across ages (dated by TCRdb to between 2014 and 2016). Turning to the overall study: In model experiments, template switching captured about one uniquely barcoded TCR beta cDNA molecule for every two T cells. To track age-related changes in TCR beta repertoire diversity, the study relied on deep sequencing normalized with unique cDNA molecular identifiers. Donors were grouped into four age groups: young (average approximately 16 years), middle-aged (about 40), aged (about 60) and long-lived (approximately 75). Donors of different ages were randomly distributed across sequencing lanes to avoid experimental bias. For two donors (one aged 18 to 29 and one aged 80 or older), the study analyzed two additional independent replicas of 1 million unique cDNA reads from the same blood draw. What the work shows at the level of the full study, not this receptor alone: Bulk unsorted PBMC profiling prevented conclusive comparison of naive and antigen-experienced compartments. The percentage of naive T cells measured by flow cytometry correlated strongly with observed TCR beta diversity. Estimates of total diversity from one million sequenced T cells were regarded as lower bounds and underestimates. Donor CMV infection status was unknown, potentially confounding age-related changes in expanded clonotypes. Observed TCR beta diversity per million T cells fell roughly linearly with age, and a significant reduction was already apparent by age roughly 41. Compared with the aged group, the long-lived group had more naive CD4+ T cells, fewer expanded clones and increased TCR diversity, suggesting age selection.

Looking up the germline V gene (reference sequence) yields CDR1 DFQATT and CDR2 SNEGSKA. V is pared back by 2 bases and J by 3 bases, with 11 bases lying between the germline termini. The CDR3, from cysteine to phenylalanine, totals 14 residues. CDR3 DNA is the only sequence kept; it has 42 bases, read in frame from the first base. To prepare the library, 5' RACE was applied. The instrument was an Illumina HiSeq 2500. A second PCR of roughly 7 to 12 cycles was performed with a sample-barcoded 5' primer and a J-beta primer mix. A template-switch 5' adaptor carrying 12 random nucleotides introduced a unique molecular identifier onto each TCR beta cDNA molecule. Each sample yielded at least 2.5 million CDR3-containing paired-end reads. All of the RNA was converted into first-strand cDNA using the Mint cDNA synthesis kit, with a TRBC-specific oligonucleotide serving as the primer. Following uracil-DNA glycosylase treatment, a first 18-cycle PCR with universal primers M1SS and BC2_uni_R was performed on all cDNA. As for the authors' bioinformatics: Each sample was normalized by randomly selecting 1 million high-quality reads, each carrying a distinct molecular identifier. Instead of being binned into consensus sequences, reads with shared molecular identifiers were discarded. MiTCR, with a Q25 quality threshold and the strictest error-elimination algorithm, was used for CDR3 identification, clonotype clustering and error correction. A nonparametric unseen species model with Euler transformation was used to estimate lower-bound total TCR beta diversity. Using fastp trimming at Q25 and MiXCR clonotype assembly, TCRdb reanalyzed the public sequencing data and kept in-frame beta chains. Each CDR3 protein gets just one entry, which takes the most common genes and DNA from the rows behind it. The V and J calls and clone size come from TCRdb's table, not from the authors' own analysis. This sample comprises 710,000 or so distinct CDR3 sequences, approximately 30% of them detected only once. Roughly 15% of the sample is taken by the ten largest.

This clonotype was detected many times. Its antigen specificity is not known. Qualities for individual bases were not recorded, and no much larger clone is one base off. Systemically healthy Caucasian individuals from Russia, around 38 in total and aged about 6 to 90 years, were included as donors. Each donor gave roughly 9.5 milliliters of peripheral blood, collected into EDTA-treated Vacutainer tubes. Ficoll-Paque density-gradient centrifugation was used to isolate PBMCs, with at least 7 million obtained per sample. Trizol reagent was used to extract total RNA from the PBMCs, yielding at least 5 micrograms per sample. For every donor, flow cytometry on a PBMC aliquot measured the percentage of naive CD45RAhigh/CD27high T cells.

The sample was blood. The clonotype comes from a woman of 80 years or more in good health. Donor details come from another sample of the same person, matched by shared clones. The chain was built from TRBV20-1 and TRBJ1-5, with an unclear D gene assignment. The CDR3 amino acid sequence is: CSARPETANQPQHF. The sequenced DNA: TGCAGTGCTAGACCGGAGACCGCCAATCAGCCCCAGCATTTT.